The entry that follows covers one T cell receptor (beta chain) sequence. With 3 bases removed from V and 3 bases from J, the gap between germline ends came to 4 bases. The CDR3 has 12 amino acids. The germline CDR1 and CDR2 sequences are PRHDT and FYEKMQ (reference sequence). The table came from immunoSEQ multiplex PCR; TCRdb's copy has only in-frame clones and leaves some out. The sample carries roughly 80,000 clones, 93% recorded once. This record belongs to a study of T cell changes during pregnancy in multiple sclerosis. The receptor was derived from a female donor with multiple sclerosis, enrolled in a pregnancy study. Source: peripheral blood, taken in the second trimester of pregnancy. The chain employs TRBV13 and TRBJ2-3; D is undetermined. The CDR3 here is CASSLRTDTQYF. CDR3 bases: TGTGCCAGCAGCTTGCGGACAGATACGCAGTATTTT.